This T cell receptor (beta chain) was sequenced for a study of blood T cells in healthy people across ages. Study-level results: Any conclusive comparison of naive versus antigen-experienced cells was prevented by using unsorted PBMCs.

The sample providers were healthy Caucasian people from Russia, aged about 6 to 100. Collection of 9.5 to 10 milliliters of peripheral blood was performed for each donor. Every sample yielded at least 6.5 million isolated PBMCs. Alongside a J-beta primer mix, a sample-barcoded 5' primer served in a second PCR lasting about 7 to 11 cycles. TCRdb reanalysed the 5' RACE reads using MiXCR and keeps one entry per CDR3 protein. Altogether around 690,000 distinct CDR3 sequences are present, about 53% being singletons, with the ten largest covering over 30%. This CDR3 comprises 14 residues. The V end lost 3 bases, the J end lost 4 bases, and 10 bases lay between the germline ends. The germline V gene encodes CDR1 SEHNR and CDR2 FQNEAQ (reference sequence). This clonotype occurred a few times. The antigen is unknown.

Sequencing input: blood. The sequence derives from a man aged 55 to 70 in good health. The gene calls are TRBV7-9 and TRBJ2-1; possibly TRBD1 for D (6 bases). The DNA of the CDR3 is TGTGCCAGCAGCTTGTTGGACAGATACAATGAGCAGTTCTTC. As protein: CASSLLDRYNEQFF.